This paragraph reports one TCR beta chain. Germline lookup yields CDR1 SEHNR and CDR2 FQNEAQ (reference sequence). The V and J ends lost 4 bases and 3 bases, in that order; junction bases with no gene match: 2. CDR3 size: 13 residues. Generated by immunoSEQ multiplex PCR, the TCRdb table keeps only in-frame clones and is missing some. The table has tens of thousands of clones, roughly nine tenths seen once. This record belongs to a study of OX40 agonist ivuxolimab in advanced cancers. This chain connects TRBV7-9 to TRBJ2-5; 7 positions agree with TRBD2. This TCR derives from an adult with an advanced solid tumor such as melanoma, head and neck, liver or kidney cancer. This sample comprised CD4+ or CD8+ T cells sorted from blood, obtained in a trial of the OX40 agonist ivuxolimab. The CDR3 sequence is CASSSAGEETQYF. CDR3 coding DNA: TGTGCCAGCAGCTCCGCGGGGGAAGAGACCCAGTACTTC.